What follows are 20 T cell receptor beta chains derived from one specimen sequenced in a study of somatic mutations in cytotoxic T cells in rheumatoid arthritis. Profiled with immunoSEQ multiplex PCR; TCRdb holds only in-frame clones, not every one. The sample consists of about 30,000 clones, around four fifths of them appearing once. The sample comprised CD8+ T cells sorted from blood. These receptors originate from an adult with rheumatoid arthritis.

The chain joins TRBV6-1 to TRBJ2-7; possible D gene TRBD1, 6 bases. This CDR3 spans 13 amino acids. Germline CDR1 MNHNS, CDR2 SASEGT. V was trimmed by 6 bases and J by 3 bases, leaving 12 bases between them. The CDR3 sequence is CASRRTESYEQYF. In DNA form, the CDR3 reads TGTGCCAGCAGGAGGACAGAGAGCTACGAGCAGTACTTC.

The V gene is TRBV14, the J gene TRBJ1-2; tentative D call: TRBD1 (5 bases). The CDR3 runs to 16 residues. Deletions cut 4 bases from V and 6 bases from J, with 21 bases between. Germline assignment: CDR1 SGHDN and CDR2 FVKESK. The CDR3 DNA follows: TGTGCCAGCAGCCGATCGGGAGGGGTGTTATCGGATGGCTACACCTTC. Its translation is CASSRSGGVLSDGYTF.

This chain connects TRBV27 to TRBJ1-6; D is perhaps TRBD1 (5 bases). V was pared by 3 bases and J by 6 bases, with 12 bases between. The CDR3 consists of 15 residues. Germline CDR1 reads MNHEY; CDR2 reads SMNVEV (reference sequence). DNA for the CDR3: TGTGCCAGCAGTTTGGGGGGACTTTTTAATTCACCCCTCCACTTT. This gives the protein CASSLGGLFNSPLHF.

The chain is built from TRBV6-5 and TRBJ2-1; either TRBD1 or TRBD2 may supply D (5 bases each). V lost 5 bases to trimming and J lost 5 bases, with 16 bases between them. Germline CDR1 reads MNHEY; CDR2 reads SVGAGI. The CDR3 sequence is 15 residues long. The CDR3 loop reads CASSPRDHPHNEQFF. CDR3 bases: TGTGCCAGCAGTCCCCGGGACCACCCCCACAATGAGCAGTTCTTC.

V usage is TRBV28 and J usage is TRBJ1-2; D is uncertain. Germline lookup yields CDR1 MDHEN and CDR2 SYDVKM. There are 16 residues in the CDR3. The V end lost 2 bases, the J end lost 4 bases, and 17 bases lay between the germline ends. The CDR3 nucleotides read TGTGCCAGCAGTTTAGGACGACCCCCAGGAGCCTATGGCTACACCTTC. Translated, it gives CASSLGRPPGAYGYTF.

In this sample, this clone turned up a few times. This rearrangement joins TRBV7-6 to TRBJ1-2; D uncertain. V lost 3 bases, J lost 8 bases, and 19 bases lay in between. The CDR3 loop spans 15 amino acids. Per the germline V gene, CDR1 is SGHVS and CDR2 is FNYEAQ. CDR3 coding DNA: TGTGCCAGCAGCTTCGAACCGGCCGAGGCGACCGGCTACACCTTC. Its protein product is CASSFEPAEATGYTF.

V and J are TRBV7-9 and TRBJ2-1; the D gene is possibly TRBD2 (5 bases). The CDR3 sequence is 16 residues long. The germline V gene has CDR1 SEHNR and CDR2 FQNEAQ (reference sequence). The V end was cut by 5 bases, the J end by 0 bases, with 14 bases between. This CDR3 reads CASSPPEVSSYNEQFF. The CDR3, as DNA: TGTGCCAGCAGCCCCCCGGAGGTTAGCTCCTACAATGAGCAGTTCTTC. Full variable domain (missing parts from reference TRBV7-9 and TRBJ2-1): DTGVSQNPRHKITKRGQNVTFRCDPISEHNRLYWYRQTLGQGPEFLTYFQNEAQLEKSRLLSDRFSAERPKGSFSTLEIQRTEQGDSAMYLCASSPPEVSSYNEQFFGPGTRLTVL.

The V and J genes are TRBV4-1 and TRBJ2-7; D is ambiguous. V was pared by 0 bases and J by 3 bases, with 6 bases between. CDR1 and CDR2 from the germline V gene are MGHRA and YSYEKL. This CDR3 region has 13 residues. The CDR3 DNA reads as TGCGCCAGCAGCCAAGATCCCGACTACGAGCAGTACTTC. Translated, it gives CASSQDPDYEQYF.

The rearrangement links TRBV7-2 to TRBJ2-7; TRBD1 is a possible D gene (6 bases). The CDR3 covers 13 residues. Germline V gene sequence: CDR1 SGHTA, CDR2 FQGNSA. The V end lost 5 bases, the J end lost 4 bases, and 12 bases lay between the germline ends. CDR3 sequence reads: CASSAGDVYEQYF. CDR3 DNA: TGTGCCAGCAGCGCAGGGGACGTTTACGAGCAGTACTTC. The full variable domain, completed using reference TRBV7-2 and TRBJ2-7, is GAGVSQSPSNKVTEKGKDVELRCDPISGHTALYWYRQSLGQGLEFLIYFQGNSAPDKSGLPSDRFSAERTGGSVSTLTIQRTQQEDSAVYLCASSAGDVYEQYFGPGTRLTVT.

The chain is built from TRBV5-1 and TRBJ2-7; TRBD2 aligns across 7 bases. The CDR3 has 15 amino acids. V dropped 0 bases and J dropped 3; count of bases not matched to a gene: 6. The germline V gene encodes CDR1 SGHRS and CDR2 YFSETQ. DNA of the CDR3: TGCGCCAGCAGCTTGGATTGGGGGGGACGCTACGAGCAGTACTTC. Protein product: CASSLDWGGRYEQYF.

The rearrangement uses TRBV10-2 and TRBJ1-3; no reliable D call. V was trimmed by 0 bases and J by 3 bases, leaving 3 bases between them. Looked up from germline, CDR1 is WSHSY and CDR2 is SAAADI. The CDR3 covers 13 residues. This CDR3 reads CASSESYGNTIYF. The DNA of the CDR3 is TGCGCCAGCAGTGAGTCGTATGGAAACACCATATATTTT.

In DNA, the CDR3 is TGTGCCAGCAGTTACTCCGGGGGGCTTATCTATGGCTACACCTTC. Its translation is CASSYSGGLIYGYTF. This sequence joins TRBV6-5 and TRBJ1-2, with TRBD1 as a possible D gene (6 bases). The ends were cut back, 0 bases at V and 4 bases at J, with 12 bases in the middle. The CDR3 consists of 15 residues. Germline CDR1 is MNHEY and CDR2 is SVGAGI.

The chain employs TRBV5-4 and TRBJ1-2; D remains ambiguous. The CDR3 spans 15 residues. Germline loops: CDR1 SGHNT, CDR2 YYREEE (reference sequence). V was pared by 1 base and J by 1 base, with 11 bases between. The CDR3 DNA reads as TGTGCCAGCAGCTTGACATACACCCTTAACTATGGCTACACCTTC. This translates into CASSLTYTLNYGYTF. Combining the CDR3 with reference TRBV5-4 and TRBJ1-2 gives the whole variable domain ETGVTQSPTHLIKTRGQQVTLRCSSQSGHNTVSWYQQALGQGPQFIFQYYREEENGRGNFPPRFSGLQFPNYSSELNVNALELDDSALYLCASSLTYTLNYGYTFGSGTRLTVV.

The V gene is TRBV6-6, the J gene TRBJ2-1; D gene unclear. The germline gives CDR1 MNHNY, CDR2 SVGAGI (reference sequence). Trimming stripped 1 base from V and 5 bases from J, with 9 bases between. The CDR3 length is 14 residues. CDR3 coding DNA: TGTGCCAGCAGTTACTTGCATCGGCACAATGAGCAGTTCTTC. This sequence encodes CASSYLHRHNEQFF.

This clone has just a few counts. The chain carries TRBV9 and TRBJ1-1, with D possibly matching TRBD1 (6 bases). CDR3 length: 13 amino acids. Trimming took off 4 bases at V and 4 bases at J, with 11 bases between the two ends. The germline CDR1 and CDR2 sequences are SGDLS and YYNGEE. The CDR3 DNA reads TGTGCCAGCAGCCTAGGGGGGGCCACTGAAGCTTTCTTT. Translated, it gives CASSLGGATEAFF.

To note about this clone: Other nucleotide sequences in the sample specify the same CDR3. The rearrangement joins TRBV5-4 to TRBJ1-5; 12 bases map to TRBD1. The germline gives CDR1 SGHNT, CDR2 YYREEE (reference sequence). The CDR3 covers 15 residues. After removal of 4 bases from V and 6 bases from J, the junction contained 5 bases not matched to a gene. CDR3 residues: CASSPGQGAGQPQHF. As DNA, the CDR3 is TGTGCCAGCAGCCCGGGACAGGGGGCTGGTCAGCCCCAGCATTTT.

This sequence joins TRBV9 and TRBJ2-2, with D perhaps being TRBD1 or TRBD2 (5 bases each). This CDR3 region has 14 residues. Per germline, CDR1 SGDLS and CDR2 YYNGEE. V was pared by 4 bases and J by 4 bases, with 11 bases between. The chain's CDR3 is CASSPGGGTGELFF. CDR3 sequence (DNA): TGTGCCAGCAGCCCCGGTGGGGGCACCGGGGAGCTGTTTTTT. Complete variable domain (other parts from reference TRBV9 and TRBJ2-2): DSGVTQTPKHLITATGQRVTLRCSPRSGDLSVYWYQQSLDQGLQFLIQYYNGEERAKGNILERFSAQQFPDLHSELNLSSLELGDSALYFCASSPGGGTGELFFGEGSRLTVL.

V usage is TRBV5-4 and J usage is TRBJ2-7, with D possibly matching TRBD1 (6 bases). CDR1 and CDR2 (germline): SGHNT, YYREEE (reference sequence). The CDR3 consists of 12 residues. V was pared by 7 bases and J by 3 bases, with 11 bases between. The CDR3 reads CASSRGNYEQYF. The CDR3 region has the DNA TGTGCCAGCTCCAGGGGTAACTACGAGCAGTACTTC.

The V and J genes are TRBV4-3 and TRBJ2-7; D is uncertain. V lost 0 bases and J 7 bases, leaving 13 bases between the germline ends. The germline V gene encodes CDR1 LGHNA and CDR2 YSLEER. CDR3 size: 14 residues. The CDR3 DNA is TGCGCCAGCAGCCAAGACTCGGCAGGCTGGGAGCAGTACTTC. Its protein product is CASSQDSAGWEQYF.

V gene TRBV18 combines with J gene TRBJ2-5; the D gene is possibly TRBD2 (5 bases). The germline V and J ends were trimmed by 2 bases and 6 bases, with 16 bases remaining between them. Germline CDR1 reads KGHSH; CDR2 reads LQKENI. This CDR3 spans 15 amino acids. The CDR3 sequence: CASSPGGETGKTQYF. The CDR3 DNA reads TGTGCCAGCTCACCAGGCGGCGAAACGGGAAAGACCCAGTACTTC. Full variable domain (remainder filled in from reference TRBV18 and TRBJ2-5): NAGVMQNPRHLVRRRGQEARLRCSPMKGHSHVYWYRQLPEEGLKFMVYLQKENIIDESGMPKERFSAEFPKEGPSILRIQQVVRGDSAAYFCASSPGGETGKTQYFGPGTRLLVL.